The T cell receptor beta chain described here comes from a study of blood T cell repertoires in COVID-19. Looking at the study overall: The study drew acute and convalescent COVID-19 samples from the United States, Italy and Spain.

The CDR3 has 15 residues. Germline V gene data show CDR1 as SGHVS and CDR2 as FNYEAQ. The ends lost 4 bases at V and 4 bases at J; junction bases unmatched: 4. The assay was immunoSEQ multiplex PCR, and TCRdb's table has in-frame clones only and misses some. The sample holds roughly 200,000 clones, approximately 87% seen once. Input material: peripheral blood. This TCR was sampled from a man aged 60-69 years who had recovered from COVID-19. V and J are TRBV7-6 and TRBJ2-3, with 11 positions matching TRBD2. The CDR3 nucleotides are TGTGCCAGCAGCTCCCTAGCGGGAGGTGCAGATACGCAGTATTTT. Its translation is CASSSLAGGADTQYF.